This T cell receptor (beta chain) was identified in a study of long-term antiretroviral therapy in people with HIV. Every one of the donors gave at least one pre-ART PBMC sample and at least two post-ART PBMC samples. Samples were assayed with immunoSEQ v3.0 at survey level. Assay: immunoSEQ multiplex PCR; the TCRdb copy retains only in-frame clones and omits some. Of about 29,000 clones in the sample, more than 80% were seen once. Broader study findings: The study found narrower CDR3 length ranges in HIV repertoires than in controls.

The CDR3 covers 14 residues. Between the trimmed V and J ends, which lost 6 bases and 1 base, there was a span of 11 bases. CDR1 and CDR2 from the germline V gene are MRHNA and SNTAGT. On this clone: Its antigen is undetermined.

The receptor comes from a man in his forties or fifties with HIV. This specimen was unsorted PBMCs, taken 3.2 years before starting antiretroviral therapy. The chain couples TRBV6-4 to TRBJ2-3, with D possibly matching TRBD2 (6 bases). CDR3 sequence: CASRREVGTDTQYF. The CDR3 DNA reads TGTGCCAGCAGGAGGGAGGTGGGCACAGATACGCAGTATTTT.